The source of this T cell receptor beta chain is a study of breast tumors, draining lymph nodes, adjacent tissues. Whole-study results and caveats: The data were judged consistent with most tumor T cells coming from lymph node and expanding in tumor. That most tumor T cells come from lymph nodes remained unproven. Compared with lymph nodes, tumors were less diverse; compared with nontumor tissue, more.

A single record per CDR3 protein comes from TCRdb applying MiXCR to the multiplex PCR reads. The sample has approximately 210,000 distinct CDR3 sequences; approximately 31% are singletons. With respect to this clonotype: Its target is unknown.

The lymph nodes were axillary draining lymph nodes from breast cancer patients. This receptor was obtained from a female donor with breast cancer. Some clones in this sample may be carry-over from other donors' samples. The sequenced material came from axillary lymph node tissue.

The CDR3, as DNA: TGTGCCACCAGAGGGTACCTGTCTACGGCTAATGAAAAACTGTTTTTT. This encodes CATRGYLSTANEKLFF. The V call is TRBV28, the J call TRBJ1-4, with no clear D. V shed 10 bases and J shed 3 bases, with 21 bases lying between them. The germline gives CDR1 MDHEN, CDR2 SYDVKM. CDR3 length equals 16 residues.